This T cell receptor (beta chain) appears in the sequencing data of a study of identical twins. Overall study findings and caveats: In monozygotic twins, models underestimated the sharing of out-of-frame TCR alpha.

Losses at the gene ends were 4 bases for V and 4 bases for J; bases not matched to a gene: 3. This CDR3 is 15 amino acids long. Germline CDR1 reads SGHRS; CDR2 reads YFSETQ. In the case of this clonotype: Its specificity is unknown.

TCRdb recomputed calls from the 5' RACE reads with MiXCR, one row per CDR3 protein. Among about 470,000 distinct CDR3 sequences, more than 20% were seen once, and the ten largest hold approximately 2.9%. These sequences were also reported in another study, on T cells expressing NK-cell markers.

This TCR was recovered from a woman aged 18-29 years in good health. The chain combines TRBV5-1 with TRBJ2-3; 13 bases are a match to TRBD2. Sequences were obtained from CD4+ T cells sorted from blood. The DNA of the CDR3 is TGCGCCAGCAGCCAAACTAGCGGGGGGGCAGATACGCAGTATTTT. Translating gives CASSQTSGGADTQYF.